The rows below give T cell receptor beta chains drawn from one sample of a study of cytomegalovirus exposure and HLA in healthy donors. The protocol was immunoSEQ multiplex PCR, while the TCRdb copy is restricted to in-frame clones and leaves out a portion. Of 55,000 to 70,000 clones in the sample, 65% to 80% were seen once. The sample taken for sequencing was PBMCs. The source is a man aged 35 to 55 in good health and CMV-seropositive. The CDR3 runs from the conserved cysteine through the conserved F or W. The order of the fields is D gene, V gene, J gene, clone size, CDR3 protein, CDR3 DNA. The D gene is left open where the match is weak. The listing skips clone size in some rows; elsewhere it reads once, few, many or a size class.

-,TRBV9,TRBJ2-7,-,CASSVDRVGYEQYF,TGTGCCAGCAGCGTAGACAGGGTAGGGTACGAGCAGTACTTC
-,TRBV7-3,TRBJ2-1,-,CASSFGTDQGEQFF,TGTGCCAGCAGCTTCGGGACGGACCAGGGGGAGCAGTTCTTC
TRBD1,TRBV11-2,TRBJ2-2,-,CASSIRYDRVRTGELFF,TGTGCCAGCAGCATCCGCTATGACAGGGTTCGGACCGGGGAGCTGTTTTTT
-,TRBV15,TRBJ2-7,few,CATSMTRSAYEQYF,TGTGCCACCAGCATGACGAGAAGCGCCTACGAGCAGTACTTC
-,TRBV6-5,TRBJ1-5,once,CASSSRSEGNQPQHF,TGTGCCAGCAGTTCGAGGTCAGAAGGAAATCAGCCCCAGCATTTT
-,TRBV5-4,TRBJ1-6,-,CASNSGLSNSPLHF,TGTGCCAGCAACTCGGGTCTTTCTAATTCACCCCTCCACTTT
TRBD1,TRBV5-8,TRBJ2-2,-,CASSLKGQGITGELFF,TGTGCCAGCAGCTTAAAAGGACAGGGAATCACCGGGGAGCTGTTTTTT
TRBD1,TRBV6-6,TRBJ1-6,few,CASSYGTGHSPLHF,TGTGCCAGCAGTTACGGGACAGGGCACTCACCCCTCCACTTT
-,TRBV7-2,TRBJ1-1,-,CASKSHLFYTEAFF,TGTGCCAGCAAGAGCCACCTGTTTTACACTGAAGCTTTCTTT
-,TRBV6-6,TRBJ2-2,-,CASLHYANTGELFF,TGTGCCAGCTTACACTATGCGAACACCGGGGAGCTGTTTTTT
TRBD1,TRBV7-3,TRBJ2-2,-,CASSSQGASGELFF,TGTGCCAGCAGCTCGCAGGGGGCCAGCGGGGAGCTGTTTTTT
-,TRBV30,TRBJ2-3,-,CAWNAYGTDTQYF,TGTGCCTGGAATGCCTACGGCACAGATACGCAGTATTTT
-,TRBV7-2,TRBJ1-1,-,CASSPSGANTEAFF,TGTGCCAGCAGCCCTTCAGGGGCTAACACTGAAGCTTTCTTT
-,TRBV28,TRBJ2-5,-,CASSLPPGHETQYF,TGTGCCAGCAGTTTGCCCCCGGGACACGAGACCCAGTACTTC
-,TRBV6-5,TRBJ2-2,-,CASSYSRGSTGELFF,TGTGCCAGCAGTTACTCGAGGGGGAGCACCGGGGAGCTGTTTTTT
-,TRBV27,TRBJ2-5,-,CASSPTGAGETQYF,TGTGCCAGCAGTCCCACCGGAGCAGGGGAGACCCAGTACTTC
-,TRBV18,TRBJ2-1,-,CASSPGAVYNEQFF,TGTGCCAGCTCACCAGGGGCGGTTTACAATGAGCAGTTCTTC
-,TRBV5-4,TRBJ1-4,-,CASSIKRTDNEKLFF,TGTGCCAGCAGCATAAAACGGACAGACAATGAAAAACTGTTTTTT
TRBD1,TRBV6-5,TRBJ1-6,-,CASNPVGTGVSPLHF,TGTGCCAGCAACCCGGTCGGGACAGGGGTTTCACCCCTCCACTTT
TRBD2,TRBV2,TRBJ2-3,medium-sized,CASSEGLAGIRDTQYF,TGTGCCAGCAGTGAAGGGCTAGCGGGGATCAGGGATACGCAGTATTTT
-,TRBV7-9,TRBJ1-1,-,CASQWGDTEAFF,TGTGCCAGCCAATGGGGGGACACTGAAGCTTTCTTT
-,TRBV30,TRBJ1-2,-,CAWSVPLGSSYGYTF,TGTGCCTGGAGTGTACCCTTGGGTAGCAGCTATGGCTACACCTTC
-,TRBV7-2,TRBJ2-7,-,CASSSTGSYEQYF,TGTGCCAGCAGCTCCACAGGGTCCTACGAGCAGTACTTC
TRBD1,TRBV7-6,TRBJ2-3,-,CASSKDRSTDTQYF,TGTGCCAGCAGCAAGGACAGGAGCACAGATACGCAGTATTTT
-,TRBV6-1,TRBJ1-2,-,CASSGGVIAYGYTF,TGTGCCAGCAGTGGGGGGGTAATCGCTTATGGCTACACCTTC
TRBD1,TRBV18,TRBJ2-7,few,CASSRFPAGGSSYEQYF,TGTGCCAGCTCACGATTTCCCGCAGGGGGTAGCTCCTACGAGCAGTACTTC
-,TRBV13,TRBJ2-1,-,CASSLGGVYNEQFF,TGTGCCAGCAGCTTAGGTGGAGTCTACAATGAGCAGTTCTTC
-,TRBV30,TRBJ2-7,-,CATERLGGLEQYF,TGTGCCACCGAGCGGCTAGGGGGATTGGAGCAGTACTTC
-,TRBV11-1,TRBJ2-5,-,CASSRDREETQYF,TGTGCCAGCAGCCGAGACAGAGAAGAGACCCAGTACTTC
TRBD1,TRBV5-1,TRBJ2-1,-,CASSQGQGQGFYNEQFF,TGCGCCAGCAGCCAAGGACAGGGCCAGGGCTTTTACAATGAGCAGTTCTTC
TRBD2,TRBV18,TRBJ2-5,once,CASSPGTSPQETQYF,TGTGCCAGCTCACCGGGGACTAGTCCCCAAGAGACCCAGTACTTC
-,TRBV11-2,TRBJ2-7,-,CASSLRQGGNEQYF,TGTGCCAGCAGCTTGAGGCAGGGAGGCAACGAGCAGTACTTC
-,TRBV4-3,TRBJ2-1,once,CASSQAAGEREQFF,TGCGCCAGCAGCCAAGCTGCAGGGGAGAGGGAGCAGTTCTTC
-,TRBV19,TRBJ1-5,-,CASSIGGALTNQPQHF,TGTGCCAGTAGTATAGGCGGGGCACTAACCAATCAGCCCCAGCATTTT
TRBD1,TRBV25-1,TRBJ1-1,-,CASSEGPGGHTEAFF,TGTGCCAGCAGTGAAGGCCCAGGGGGCCACACTGAAGCTTTCTTT
-,TRBV18,TRBJ2-7,-,CASSPPGRPYEQYF,TGTGCCAGCTCACCACCGGGCCGCCCCTACGAGCAGTACTTC
-,TRBV5-1,TRBJ2-6,-,CASMGGSGANVLTF,TGCGCCAGCATGGGGGGTTCTGGGGCCAACGTCCTGACTTTC
TRBD2,TRBV5-8,TRBJ2-3,few,CASSLGQLAGDTDTQYF,TGTGCCAGCAGCCTGGGCCAACTAGCGGGGGACACAGATACGCAGTATTTT
TRBD2,TRBV4-1,TRBJ2-1,-,CASSQDIDGGARNEQFF,TGCGCCAGCAGCCAAGATATAGACGGGGGGGCCCGGAATGAGCAGTTCTTC
TRBD1,TRBV6-1,TRBJ1-1,-,CASSEEAGGSNTEAFF,TGTGCCAGCAGTGAGGAGGCAGGGGGTAGCAACACTGAAGCTTTCTTT
TRBD1,TRBV12-5,TRBJ2-5,-,CASRNRGVRETQYF,TGTGCTAGTAGGAACAGGGGGGTCAGGGAGACCCAGTACTTC
-,TRBV6-1,TRBJ1-1,-,CASRGGRKAFF,TGTGCCAGCCGGGGGGGGCGGAAAGCTTTCTTT